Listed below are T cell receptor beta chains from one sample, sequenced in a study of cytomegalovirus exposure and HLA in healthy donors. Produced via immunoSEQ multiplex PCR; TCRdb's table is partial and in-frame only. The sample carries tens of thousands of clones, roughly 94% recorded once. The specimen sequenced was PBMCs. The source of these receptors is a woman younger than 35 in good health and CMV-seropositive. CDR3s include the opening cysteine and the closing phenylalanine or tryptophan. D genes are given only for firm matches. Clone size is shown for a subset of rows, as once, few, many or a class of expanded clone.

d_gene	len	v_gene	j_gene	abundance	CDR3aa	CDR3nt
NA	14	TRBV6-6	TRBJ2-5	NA	CASSYLGEQETQYF	TGTGCCAGCAGTTACTTGGGCGAACAAGAGACCCAGTACTTC
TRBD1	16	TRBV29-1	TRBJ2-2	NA	CSVAVWTGVNTGELFF	TGCAGCGTTGCGGTTTGGACAGGGGTGAACACCGGGGAGCTGTTTTTT
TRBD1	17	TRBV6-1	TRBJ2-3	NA	CASSGTTGGLRTDTQYF	TGTGCCAGCAGTGGTACCACAGGGGGCTTACGCACAGATACGCAGTATTTT
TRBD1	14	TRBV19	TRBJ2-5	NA	CASSIDGQVKTQYF	TGTGCCAGTAGTATAGATGGACAGGTCAAGACCCAGTACTTC
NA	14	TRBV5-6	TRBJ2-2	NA	CASSFAGNTGELFF	TGTGCCAGCAGCTTCGCAGGGAACACCGGGGAGCTGTTTTTT
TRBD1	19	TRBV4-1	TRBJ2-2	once	CASSPRDRGLEANTGELFF	TGCGCCAGCAGCCCCCGGGACAGGGGGCTCGAAGCGAACACCGGGGAGCTGTTTTTT
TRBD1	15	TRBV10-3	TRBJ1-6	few	CAISRQGPDNSPLHF	TGTGCCATCAGCCGACAGGGGCCAGATAATTCACCCCTCCACTTT
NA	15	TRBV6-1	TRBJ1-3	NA	CASTETGPSGNTIYF	TGTGCCAGCACCGAAACAGGCCCATCTGGAAACACCATATATTTT
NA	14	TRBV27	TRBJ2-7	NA	CASSFSDYPYEQYF	TGTGCCAGCAGTTTTTCCGACTACCCCTACGAGCAGTACTTC
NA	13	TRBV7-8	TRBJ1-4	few	CASSLGGGEKLFF	TGTGCCAGCAGCCTCGGGGGGGGTGAAAAACTGTTTTTT
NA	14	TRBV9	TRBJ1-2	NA	CASSGRTELYGYTF	TGTGCCAGCAGCGGAAGGACAGAACTCTATGGCTACACCTTC
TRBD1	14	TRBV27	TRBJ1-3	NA	CASRKTGGGNTIYF	TGTGCCAGCAGGAAGACAGGGGGGGGAAACACCATATATTTT
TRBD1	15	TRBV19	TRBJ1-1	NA	CASRQGVTRNTEAFF	TGTGCCAGTAGGCAGGGGGTAACACGTAACACTGAAGCTTTCTTT
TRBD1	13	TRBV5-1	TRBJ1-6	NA	CASSSQGDSPLHF	TGCGCCAGCAGCTCTCAGGGGGATTCACCCCTCCACTTT
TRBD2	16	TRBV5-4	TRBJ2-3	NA	CASSLGSGGNTDTQYF	TGTGCCAGCAGCTTGGGAAGCGGGGGCAACACAGATACGCAGTATTTT
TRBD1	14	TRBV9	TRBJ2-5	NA	CASSVGDREETQYF	TGTGCCAGCAGCGTCGGGGACAGGGAAGAGACCCAGTACTTC
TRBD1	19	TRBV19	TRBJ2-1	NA	CASSPGTGGSLSSYNEQFF	TGTGCCAGTAGTCCCGGGACAGGGGGCTCCTTGAGCTCCTACAATGAGCAGTTCTTC
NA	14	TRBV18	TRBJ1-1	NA	CASSPNKQGAEAFF	TGTGCCAGCTCACCGAATAAACAGGGCGCTGAAGCTTTCTTT
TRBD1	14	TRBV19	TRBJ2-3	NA	CASGQGAGEDTQYF	TGTGCCAGTGGACAGGGGGCAGGGGAAGATACGCAGTATTTT